This is a list of T cell receptor beta chains from one sample in a study of beta chain features in type 1 diabetes. TCRdb keeps only in-frame clones here, not all; method: immunoSEQ multiplex PCR. The sample holds around 310,000 clones; approximately 11% are singletons and the top ten take around 0.015%. The sequenced sample was naive CD4+ T cells from blood. The receptors were sampled from a woman aged 25 to 39 in good health. CDR3s include the opening cysteine and the closing phenylalanine or tryptophan. A D gene is named only where the DNA matches it firmly. Clone size is shown for a subset of rows, as once, few, many or a class of expanded clone.

j_gene | v_gene | abundance | d_gene | CDR3aa | CDR3nt
TRBJ2-1 | TRBV15 | - | TRBD2 | CATSRLPAPSGSPHNEQFF | TGTGCCACCAGCAGACTACCCGCCCCTAGCGGGAGTCCCCACAATGAGCAGTTCTTC
TRBJ2-6 | TRBV19 | - | - | CASCNPPGAGANVLTF | TGTGCCAGTTGTAACCCCCCCGGGGCTGGGGCCAACGTCCTGACTTTC
TRBJ2-1 | TRBV28 | - | - | CASRPREMLHEQFF | TGTGCCAGCAGACCCCGGGAGATGCTCCATGAGCAGTTCTTC
TRBJ2-1 | TRBV7-2 | few | - | CAIMTSRDEQFF | TGTGCCATCATGACTAGTCGCGATGAGCAGTTCTTC
TRBJ2-5 | TRBV7-2 | few | TRBD2 | CASSLGSRLSGIETQYF | TGTGCCAGCAGCTTAGGGTCCCGTTTAAGCGGGATAGAGACCCAGTACTTC
TRBJ2-5 | TRBV30 | - | - | CASSGQETQYF | TGTGCCAGTAGCGGCCAAGAGACCCAGTACTTC
TRBJ2-5 | TRBV9 | few | - | CASSVSSRETQYF | TGTGCCAGCAGCGTGTCCTCCCGGGAGACCCAGTACTTC
TRBJ2-5 | TRBV7-2 | - | - | CASSLSPRAETQYF | TGTGCCAGCAGCTTATCCCCACGTGCGGAGACCCAGTACTTC
TRBJ2-2 | TRBV19 | few | - | CASSLTGNTGELFF | TGTGCCAGTAGTCTAACGGGGAACACCGGGGAGCTGTTTTTT
TRBJ2-5 | TRBV5-4 | - | TRBD2 | CASSQASGVQETQYF | TGTGCCAGCAGCCAAGCTAGCGGGGTCCAAGAGACCCAGTACTTC
TRBJ1-3 | TRBV6-6 | few | - | CASSVQGSSGNTIYF | TGTGCCAGCAGTGTGCAGGGGAGCTCTGGAAACACCATATATTTT
TRBJ1-1 | TRBV7-6 | - | - | CASSSTIDTEAFF | TGTGCCAGCAGCTCCACAATTGACACTGAAGCTTTCTTT
TRBJ2-7 | TRBV27 | - | TRBD1 | CASSLWDREVQYF | TGTGCCAGCAGTTTATGGGACAGGGAAGTGCAGTACTTC
TRBJ1-5 | TRBV28 | - | - | CASSLRRVNQPQHF | TGTGCCAGCAGCCTCCGACGGGTCAATCAGCCCCAGCATTTT
TRBJ1-1 | TRBV27 | - | - | CASSMGQNTEAFF | TGTGCCAGCAGTATGGGACAGAACACTGAAGCTTTCTTT
TRBJ2-1 | TRBV7-3 | few | - | CASSLGSSYNEQFF | TGTGCCAGCAGCTTGGGCAGCTCCTACAATGAGCAGTTCTTC
TRBJ2-5 | TRBV27 | - | TRBD1 | CASSGDRVGETQYF | TGTGCCAGCAGTGGTGACAGGGTGGGTGAGACCCAGTACTTC
TRBJ2-1 | TRBV28 | - | - | CASSLLTPTGQFF | TGTGCCAGCAGTTTATTAACCCCGACTGGGCAGTTCTTC
TRBJ1-2 | TRBV7-9 | - | - | CASSFEIGERGYTF | TGTGCCAGCAGCTTCGAGATCGGGGAGAGGGGCTACACCTTC
TRBJ1-1 | TRBV10-3 | few | TRBD1 | CAISQQGASDTEAFF | TGTGCCATCAGTCAACAGGGGGCTTCGGACACTGAAGCTTTCTTT